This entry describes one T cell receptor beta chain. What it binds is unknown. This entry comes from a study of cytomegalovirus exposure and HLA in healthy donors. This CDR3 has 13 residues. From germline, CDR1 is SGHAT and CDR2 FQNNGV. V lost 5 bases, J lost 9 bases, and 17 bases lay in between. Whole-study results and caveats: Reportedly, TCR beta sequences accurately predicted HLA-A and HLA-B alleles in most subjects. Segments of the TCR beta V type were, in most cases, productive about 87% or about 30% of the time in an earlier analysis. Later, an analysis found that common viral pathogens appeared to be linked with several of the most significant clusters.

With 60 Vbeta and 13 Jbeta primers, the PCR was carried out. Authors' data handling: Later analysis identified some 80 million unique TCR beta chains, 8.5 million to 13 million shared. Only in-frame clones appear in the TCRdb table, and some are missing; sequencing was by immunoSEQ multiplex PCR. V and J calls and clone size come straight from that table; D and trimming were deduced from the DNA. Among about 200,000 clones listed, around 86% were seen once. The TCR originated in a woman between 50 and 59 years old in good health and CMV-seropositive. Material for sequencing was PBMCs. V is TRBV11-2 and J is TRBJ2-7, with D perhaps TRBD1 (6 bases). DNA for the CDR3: TGTGCCAGCAGCCCCGCAGAGGGGGTGGGGCAGTACTTC. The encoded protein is CASSPAEGVGQYF.